The 29 T cell receptor beta chains listed next were all sequenced from one sample in a study of T cell clonality in common variable immunodeficiency. Assay used: immunoSEQ multiplex PCR; TCRdb lists only in-frame clones, some missing. There are tens of thousands of clones in the sample, none observed a single time. The sequencing input was peripheral blood mononuclear cells. The receptors were gathered from a person aged 18 to 75 in good health.

Details on this clone: From the germline J gene comes the end of the CDR3, since the read stops 3 residues before it. The gene calls are TRBV7-9 and TRBJ1-4; D is unclear. The CDR3 runs to 15 residues. Germline assignment: CDR1 SEHNR and CDR2 FQNEAQ (reference sequence). CDR3 bases read: TGTGCCAGCAGCTTACTCAAGGGTGAAAATTCACCA. This codes for CASSLLKGENSP. The whole CDR3 protein reads CASSLLKGENSPLFF.

In this sample, this clone turned up many times. The read finishes 3 residues shy of the CDR3 end, and the germline J gene is used to complete it. The genes are TRBV7-6 and TRBJ1-2; TRBD1 agrees at 9 bases. V was pared by 5 bases and J by 4 bases, with 8 bases of the junction left unmatched. Germline-derived CDR1 and CDR2 are SGHVS and FNYEAQ. The CDR3 length is 15 residues. CDR3 region: CASSAATGGIYGYTF. The sequenced CDR3 bases are TGTGCCAGCAGCGCGGCTACAGGGGGCATCTATGGC.

This clone was recorded many times. The read falls 3 residues short of the CDR3 end, and the missing part is taken from the germline J gene. The rearrangement uses TRBV29-1 and TRBJ2-3; 8 nucleotides agree with TRBD1. Looked up from germline, CDR1 is SQVTM and CDR2 is ANQGSEA. CDR3 length equals 13 residues. The sequenced part of the CDR3 DNA is TGCAGCGGTCAGGGACAGGACCAAGAGACG. Its translation: CSGQGQDQET. The entire CDR3 protein is CSGQGQDQETQYF.

This clone was seen repeatedly, ten times or more. The CDR3 end lies 3 residues beyond the end of the read and is filled in from the germline J gene. The chain employs TRBV7-8 and TRBJ2-5, with a possible D match to TRBD1 (5 bases). Trimming took 4 bases from V and 4 from J, leaving 16 bases between them. This CDR3 is 15 amino acids long. CDR1 is SGHVS and CDR2 is FQNEAQ in the germline V gene. The CDR3 loop is CASSSDSRWAETQYF. CDR3 DNA, as far as it was read: TGTGCCAGCAGCTCAGACAGCCGCTGGGCAGAGACC.

This clone was counted only a few times. Coverage ceases 3 residues before the CDR3 finishes, and the germline J gene fills in the end. The J gene is TRBJ1-1, the V gene TRBV7-2; D is unresolved. The CDR3 length is 13 residues. The germline V gene encodes CDR1 SGHTA and CDR2 FQGNSA. The CDR3 bases that were read are TGTGCCAGCAGCTTCTGGGCCGCTGAAAAA. It codes for CASSFWAAEK. The CDR3 in its entirety is CASSFWAAEKAFF.

This clone was counted at least ten times. The CDR3 end falls 3 residues outside the read, so it is completed with the germline J gene. The chain employs TRBV19 and TRBJ2-7; TRBD1 matches at 7 bases. The germline gives CDR1 LNHDA, CDR2 SQIVND (reference sequence). V shed 0 bases and J 2 bases; nucleotides not matched to a gene: 4. This CDR3 comprises 15 residues. Here the CDR3 reads CASSIEDRNTYEQYF. CDR3 DNA (partial): TGTGCCAGTAGTATAGAGGACAGGAACACCTACGAG.

This clone was recorded many times. The CDR3 extends 3 residues past the end of the read, so its final part is completed from the germline J gene. The chain has TRBV28 and TRBJ2-3; TRBD1 aligns across 7 bases. The junction had 12 bases not matched to a gene; V was cut back by 5 bases and J by 1 base. The CDR3 has 17 amino acids. In germline, CDR1 is MDHEN, CDR2 SYDVKM. This CDR3 reads CASSLVSTGSGTDTQYF. The sequenced part of the CDR3 DNA is TGTGCCAGCAGTCTCGTTTCGACAGGGTCTGGCACAGATACG.

This clone came up many times. One junction end does not reproduce the germline sequence, and a read error may be involved. From the germline J gene comes the end of the CDR3, since the read stops 3 residues before it. The chain carries TRBV7-7 and TRBJ2-3; the match to TRBD1 covers 10 bases. Germline loops: CDR1 SSHAT, CDR2 FNYEAQ (reference sequence). The CDR3 is 13 amino acids. Partial CDR3 DNA: TGTGCTAGCAGCTCGGACAGGGGGAATACG. Translating it yields CASSSDRGNT. The whole CDR3 reads CASSSDRGNTQYF.

This clone was counted only a few times. The read halts 3 residues ahead of the CDR3 end, with the missing end drawn from the germline J gene. The V call is TRBV7-2, the J call TRBJ1-2; D is unresolved. Trimming removed 0 bases at V and 0 bases at J, with 17 bases between. This CDR3 comprises 18 residues. Germline V gene sequence: CDR1 SGHTA, CDR2 FQGNSA. CDR3 region: CASSLAQTAIVANYGYTF. Incomplete CDR3 DNA: TGTGCCAGCAGCTTAGCGCAAACAGCCATCGTTGCTAACTATGGC.

This clone was observed many times. The CDR3 goes on 3 residues after the read ends, and that part is filled in from the germline J gene. The chain joins TRBV7-9 to TRBJ1-5, with 9 bases fitting TRBD1. The J segment lost 8 bases and the V segment lost 5 bases, leaving 10 bases of the junction unmatched. CDR3 size: 15 residues. The germline gives CDR1 SEHNR, CDR2 FQNEAQ (reference sequence). CDR3 sequence: CASSRWTGAPEPQHF. The sequenced CDR3 bases are TGTGCCAGCAGCCGATGGACAGGGGCCCCTGAGCCC.

This clone was detected a few times. The missing CDR3 end, 3 residues past where the read stops, is filled in from the germline J gene. The chain couples TRBV19 to TRBJ2-1; TRBD2 agrees at 8 bases. The CDR3 totals 12 residues. In germline, CDR1 is LNHDA, CDR2 SQIVND (reference sequence). Germline trimming cut 7 bases from V and 7 bases from J; bases unmatched to any gene: 3. CDR3 protein: CASNLAGNEQFF. The sequenced part of the CDR3 DNA is TGTGCCAGTAACTTAGCGGGGAATGAG.

This clone came up many times. The read gets to within 3 residues of the CDR3 end, and the germline J gene fills in the rest. The chain uses TRBV20-1 and TRBJ1-5; D uncertain. The CDR3 totals 14 residues. V lost 6 bases and J 2 bases, leaving 14 bases between the germline ends. Per germline, CDR1 DFQATT and CDR2 SNEGSKA (reference sequence). CDR3 DNA, as far as it was read: TGCAGTGCCTTACAGCCGCGGGGCAATCAGCCC. Translated, it gives CSALQPRGNQP. The complete CDR3 protein is CSALQPRGNQPQHF.

This clone was picked up many times. Coverage ceases 3 residues before the CDR3 finishes, and the germline J gene fills in the end. The chain recombines TRBV23-1 with TRBJ1-5; 9 bases line up with TRBD1. TRBV23-1 has ORF status, its function being uncertain. The CDR3 runs 17 residues. Losses at the gene ends were 0 bases for V and 2 bases for J; bases not matched to a gene: 5. Here the CDR3 reads CASSQSKTGGGNQPQHF. The CDR3 DNA, read in part, is TGCGCCAGCAGTCAATCTAAGACAGGGGGAGGCAATCAGCCC.

This clone was detected only a few times. The CDR3 end falls 3 residues outside the read, so it is completed with the germline J gene. V usage is TRBV19 and J usage is TRBJ2-4; 7 bases line up with TRBD2. This CDR3 spans 14 amino acids. The germline V gene encodes CDR1 LNHDA and CDR2 SQIVND (reference sequence). This CDR3 reads CASSYGAGYYGQYF. CDR3 DNA, as far as it was read: TGTGCCAGTAGCTACGGAGCGGGGTACTATGGT.

This clone was recorded many times. The read halts 3 residues ahead of the CDR3 end, with the missing end drawn from the germline J gene. This chain joins TRBV2 and TRBJ1-6; weak D call: TRBD1 (6 bases). This CDR3 spans 15 amino acids. V gave up 7 bases and J gave up 8 bases, with 18 bases separating them. Per the germline V gene, CDR1 is SNHLY and CDR2 is FYNNEI. This CDR3 is CASTFLGAPDSPLHF. Partial CDR3 DNA: TGTGCCAGCACCTTTCTGGGGGCCCCCGATTCACCC.

There are many counts of this clone. Read sequence stops 3 residues before the CDR3 end, and the germline J gene provides the missing end. The J gene is TRBJ1-6, the V gene TRBV7-8; D may be TRBD1 (5 bases). The CDR3 covers 16 residues. Per germline, CDR1 SGHVS and CDR2 FQNEAQ. Trimming took off 2 bases at V and 8 bases at J, with 16 bases between the two ends. The CDR3 loop reads CASSLPAGLGDSPLHF. Incomplete CDR3 DNA: TGTGCCAGCAGCTTACCGGCGGGACTTGGGGATTCACCC.

This clone was counted at least ten times. CDR3 in amino acids: CSARDWRLVKNEQFF. CDR3 bases read: TGCAGTGCTAGAGATTGGAGACTAGTTAAAAATGAG. The chain joins TRBV20-1 to TRBJ2-1, with D possibly matching TRBD2 (6 bases). The sequenced fragment ends 3 residues before the CDR3 boundary, so the rest is inferred from the germline J gene. Trimming cost V 0 bases and J 7 bases, with 16 bases left between them. The length of the CDR3 is 15 residues. The germline CDR1 and CDR2 sequences are DFQATT and SNEGSKA (reference sequence).

There are many counts of this clone. Sequencing ends 3 residues short of the CDR3 end; the germline J gene provides the rest. The rearrangement joins TRBV20-1 to TRBJ2-1; no clear D gene. The germline V and J ends were trimmed by 2 bases and 6 bases, with 11 bases remaining between them. The CDR3 is made up of 13 amino acids. From germline, CDR1 is DFQATT and CDR2 SNEGSKA (reference sequence). CDR3 bases read: TGCAGTGCTAGAAAAGACTCACGCAATGAG. It codes for CSARKDSRNE. The whole CDR3 reads CSARKDSRNEQFF.

This clone showed up many times. The read stops 3 residues short of the end of the CDR3; the missing end is completed from the germline J gene. The gene calls are TRBV7-3 and TRBJ2-2, with D possibly TRBD2 on 5 matching bases. The length of the CDR3 is 16 residues. Germline V gene data show CDR1 as SGHTA and CDR2 as FQGTGA. Trimming took off 5 bases at V and 2 bases at J, with 15 bases between the two ends. The CDR3 region is CASSRPTSLNTGELFF. The part of the CDR3 DNA that was read is TGTGCCAGCAGCCGCCCCACTAGTTTAAACACCGGGGAG.

To note about this clone: The read terminates 3 residues before the CDR3 end, so the remaining end is supplied by the germline J gene. V usage is TRBV6-1 and J usage is TRBJ1-2, with D perhaps TRBD1 (5 bases). The germline V gene has CDR1 MNHNS and CDR2 SASEGT. The CDR3 runs to 15 residues. The sequenced part of the CDR3 DNA is TGTGCCAGCAGTGATGAGGGGCGCGGTGGGTCCGAC. Its translation: CASSDEGRGGSD. The complete CDR3 reads CASSDEGRGGSDYTF.

This clone was detected ten times or more. The read gets to within 3 residues of the CDR3 end, and the germline J gene fills in the rest. The genes are TRBV18 and TRBJ2-5; 11 bases fit TRBD2. The CDR3 runs 16 residues. The ends lost 5 bases at V and 0 bases at J; junction bases unmatched: 5. Germline CDR1 is KGHSH and CDR2 is LQKENI. CDR3 DNA (partial): TGTGCCAGCTCAGAACCGGGACTAGCGGACCAAGAGACC. It codes for CASSEPGLADQET. The entire CDR3 sequence reads CASSEPGLADQETQYF.

This clone occurred many times. The part of the CDR3 DNA that was read is TGCAGTGCTACAGGGACAGCTAACTATGGC. This encodes CSATGTANYG. The full CDR3 protein reads CSATGTANYGYTF. This sequence joins TRBV20-1 and TRBJ1-2, with 7 bases identical to TRBD1. The read halts 3 residues ahead of the CDR3 end, with the missing end drawn from the germline J gene. V lost 4 bases, J lost 0 bases, and 2 bases stayed unmatched. This CDR3 contains 13 residues. The germline V gene has CDR1 DFQATT and CDR2 SNEGSKA (reference sequence).

The table lists this clone with many counts. With the read ending 3 residues before the CDR3 end, the germline J gene is used to fill in that end. The chain links TRBV6-1 to TRBJ1-5; D is perhaps TRBD1 (5 bases). The V end was cut by 2 bases, the J end by 1 base, with 9 bases between. The CDR3 is made up of 15 amino acids. Looked up from germline, CDR1 is MNHNS and CDR2 is SASEGT. The CDR3 loop is CASSEMTASNQPQHF. Incomplete CDR3 DNA: TGTGCCAGCAGTGAAATGACAGCCAGCAATCAGCCC.

This clone was seen many times. The read gets to within 3 residues of the CDR3 end, and the germline J gene fills in the rest. The chain uses TRBV7-3 and TRBJ2-2; possibly TRBD2 for D (5 bases). This CDR3 spans 15 amino acids. Germline V gene lookup returns CDR1 SGHTA and CDR2 FQGTGA. V was cut by 4 bases and J by 1 base, with 10 bases left in between. Partial CDR3 DNA: TGTGCCAGCAGCTCCAGCGGATTGAACACCGGGGAG. Translating gives CASSSSGLNTGE. The CDR3, in full, reads CASSSSGLNTGELFF. Full variable domain (outside the CDR3, taken from reference TRBV7-3 and TRBJ2-2): GAGVSQTPSNKVTEKGKYVELRCDPISGHTALYWYRQSLGQGPEFLIYFQGTGAADDSGLPNDRFFAVRPEGSVSTLKIQRTERGDSAVYLCASSSSGLNTGELFFGEGSRLTVL.

This clone was seen repeatedly, ten times or more. The missing CDR3 end, 3 residues past where the read stops, is filled in from the germline J gene. The rearrangement joins TRBV7-3 to TRBJ2-2; weak D call: TRBD2 (7 bases). Between the trimmed V and J ends, which lost 4 bases and 4 bases, there was a span of 16 bases. The CDR3 covers 16 residues. Looked up from germline, CDR1 is SGHTA and CDR2 is FQGTGA. This chain's CDR3 is CASSSLGRGGTGELFF. CDR3 DNA (partial): TGTGCCAGCAGCTCCCTCGGTAGGGGGGGCACCGGGGAG.

This clone was counted a few times. Read sequence stops 3 residues before the CDR3 end, and the germline J gene provides the missing end. The rearrangement uses TRBV10-2 and TRBJ1-1; D ambiguous. The V end was cut by 7 bases, the J end by 0 bases, with 9 bases between. Germline V gives CDR1 WSHSY, CDR2 SAAADI. The CDR3 runs 13 residues. Incomplete CDR3 DNA: TGCGCCAGCAACATGTCAGTGAACACTGAA. Protein: CASNMSVNTE. The whole CDR3 protein reads CASNMSVNTEAFF.

In this sample, this clone turned up many times. The read halts 3 residues ahead of the CDR3 end, with the missing end drawn from the germline J gene. The V call is TRBV18, the J call TRBJ1-4, with TRBD1 identical over 10 bases. The ends lost 6 bases at V and 5 bases at J; junction bases unmatched: 6. This CDR3 comprises 15 residues. Germline values: CDR1 KGHSH, CDR2 LQKENI. Here the CDR3 reads CASSPRDRGNEKLFF. CDR3 bases read: TGTGCCAGCTCCCCAAGGGACAGGGGAAATGAAAAA.

This clone was observed at least ten times. The read stops 3 residues short of the end of the CDR3; the missing end is completed from the germline J gene. The V and J genes are TRBV19 and TRBJ1-2, with a tentative D call TRBD1 (6 bases). The CDR3 totals 15 residues. V lost 3 bases to trimming and J lost 0 bases, with 11 bases between them. In germline, CDR1 is LNHDA, CDR2 SQIVND (reference sequence). This chain's CDR3 is CASSMGRGANYGYTF. The DNA read from the CDR3 is TGTGCCAGTAGTATGGGCAGGGGAGCTAACTATGGC.

Many counts were recorded for this clone. The CDR3 end lies 3 residues beyond the end of the read and is filled in from the germline J gene. The V call is TRBV7-9, the J call TRBJ2-5, with 8 bases lining up with TRBD1. J gave up 5 bases and V 3 bases, and 2 bases lay outside the gene matches. Germline CDR1 and CDR2: SEHNR and FQNEAQ (reference sequence). This CDR3 is built from 13 residues. CDR3 region: CASSFGDRETQYF. Partial CDR3 DNA: TGTGCCAGCAGCTTTGGGGACAGGGAGACC.